This TCR beta chain comes out of a study of T-cell reconstitution after alpha-beta-depleted transplantation in children. TCRbeta library construction was performed incorporating unique molecular identifiers. TCRdb called the PCR reads again in MiXCR, with one record for every CDR3 protein. The sample shows around 530,000 distinct CDR3 sequences, about 33% of them seen only once. This clonotype has just a few counts. This sample comprised PBMCs from the stem cell graft donor, obtained from the stem cell graft. This receptor was taken from a human donor who donated a stem cell graft to a child with aplastic anemia.

The CDR3: CASSSRILDTQYF. CDR3 bases: TGTGCCAGCAGCTCACGCATTCTGGATACGCAGTATTTT. The J gene is TRBJ2-3, the V gene TRBV7-2; no firm D call. The CDR3 is 13 amino acids. Trimming shortened V by 4 bases and J by 6 bases, and 11 bases separated the two germline ends. Germline CDR1 SGHTA, CDR2 FQGNSA.